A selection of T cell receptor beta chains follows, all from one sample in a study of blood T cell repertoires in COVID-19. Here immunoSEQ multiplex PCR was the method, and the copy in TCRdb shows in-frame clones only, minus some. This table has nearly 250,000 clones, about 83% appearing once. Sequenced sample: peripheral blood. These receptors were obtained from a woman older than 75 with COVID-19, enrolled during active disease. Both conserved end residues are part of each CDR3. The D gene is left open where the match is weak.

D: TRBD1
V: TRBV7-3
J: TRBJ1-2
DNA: TGTGCCAGCAGCTTAGGGACAGGGACTGGCTACACCTTC
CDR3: CASSLGTGTGYTF

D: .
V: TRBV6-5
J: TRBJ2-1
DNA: TGCGCCACCAAACACGCGGTAGCCTACAATGAGCAGTTCTTC
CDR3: CATKHAVAYNEQFF

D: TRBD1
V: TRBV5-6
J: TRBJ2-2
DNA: TGTGCCAGCAGCCTCCCGACAGGGGGTGTCGTCGGGGAGCTGTTTTTT
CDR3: CASSLPTGGVVGELFF

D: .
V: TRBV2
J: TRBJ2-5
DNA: TGTGCCAGCATGCGGGCCACCGGTGGGGTAAAAGAGACCCAGTACTTC
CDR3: CASMRATGGVKETQYF

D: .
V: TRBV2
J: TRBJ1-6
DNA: TGTGCCAGCAGTGAACAAGAGGCCACTTCACCCCTCCACTTT
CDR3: CASSEQEATSPLHF

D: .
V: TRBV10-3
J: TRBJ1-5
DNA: TGTGCCATCAGTGAGCAGTTTTATAGCAATCAGCCCCAGCATTTT
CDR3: CAISEQFYSNQPQHF

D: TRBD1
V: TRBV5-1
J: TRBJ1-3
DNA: TGCGCCAGCAGCGCCGACCCTACAGGGGGCGAAGGAAACACCATATATTTT
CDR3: CASSADPTGGEGNTIYF

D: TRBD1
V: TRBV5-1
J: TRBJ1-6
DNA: TGCGCCAGCAGCCTGGACAGGGCATATAATTCACCCCTCCACTTT
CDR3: CASSLDRAYNSPLHF

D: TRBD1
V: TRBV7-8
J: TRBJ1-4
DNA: TGTGCCAGCAGCCTAACAGGGGGCAGGACTAATGAAAAACTGTTTTTT
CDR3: CASSLTGGRTNEKLFF

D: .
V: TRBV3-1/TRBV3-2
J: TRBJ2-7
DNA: TGTGCCAGCAGCAAGACAGTCTTCTACGAGCAGTACTTC
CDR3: CASSKTVFYEQYF